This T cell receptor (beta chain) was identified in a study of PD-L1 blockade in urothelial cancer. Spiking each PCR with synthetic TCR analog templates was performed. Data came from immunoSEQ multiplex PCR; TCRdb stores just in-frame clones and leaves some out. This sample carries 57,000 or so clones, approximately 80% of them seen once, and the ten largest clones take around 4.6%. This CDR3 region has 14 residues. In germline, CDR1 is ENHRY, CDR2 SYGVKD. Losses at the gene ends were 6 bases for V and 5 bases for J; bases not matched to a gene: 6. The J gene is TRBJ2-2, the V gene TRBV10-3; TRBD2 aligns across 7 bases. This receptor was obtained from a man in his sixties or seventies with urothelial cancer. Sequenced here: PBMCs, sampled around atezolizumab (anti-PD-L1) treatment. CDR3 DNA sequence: TGTGCCATCAGGGAGGGAGGGAGGACCGGGGAGCTGTTTTTT. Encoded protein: CAIREGGRTGELFF.